This T cell receptor beta chain is drawn from a study of response to subunit inactivated influenza vaccine. This clonotype was observed a few times. The antigen is unknown. The ends were cut back, 4 bases at V and 0 bases at J, with 15 bases in the middle. Germline V CDR1 and CDR2: LGHNA, YNFKEQ. The CDR3 length is 17 residues. TCRdb reanalysed the RT-PCR reads using MiXCR and keeps one entry per CDR3 protein. The sample includes some 600,000 distinct CDR3 sequences, approximately 15% of them seen just once. Findings and caveats of the study: Authors suggested each seasonal influenza vaccination recruits few new T cells.

The sequence derives from a middle-aged man who received an inactivated influenza vaccine. The V and J genes are TRBV4-2 and TRBJ2-2; D is ambiguous. The sample was PBMCs from blood, taken 14 to 15 days before vaccination. The CDR3 bases are TGTGCCAGCAGCCTAAACTTCAACCGGGCGAACACCGGGGAGCTGTTTTTT. The encoded protein is CASSLNFNRANTGELFF.